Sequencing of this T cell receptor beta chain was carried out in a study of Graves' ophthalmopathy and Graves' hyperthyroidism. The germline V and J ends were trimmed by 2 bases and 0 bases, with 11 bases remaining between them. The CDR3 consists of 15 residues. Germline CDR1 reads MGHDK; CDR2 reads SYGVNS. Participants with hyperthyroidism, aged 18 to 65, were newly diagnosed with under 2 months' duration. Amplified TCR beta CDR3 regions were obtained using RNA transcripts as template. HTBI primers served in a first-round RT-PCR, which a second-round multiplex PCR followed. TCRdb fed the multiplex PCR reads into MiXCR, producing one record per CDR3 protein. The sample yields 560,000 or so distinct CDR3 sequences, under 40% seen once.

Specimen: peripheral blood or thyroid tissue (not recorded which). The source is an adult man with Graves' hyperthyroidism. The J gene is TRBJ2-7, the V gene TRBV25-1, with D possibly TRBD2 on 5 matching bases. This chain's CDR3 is CASSERLAGSYEQYF. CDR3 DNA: TGTGCCAGCAGTGAACGATTGGCGGGCTCCTACGAGCAGTACTTC.